The 25 T cell receptor beta chains below were found in one sample sequenced in a study of blood T cell repertoires in COVID-19. The method was immunoSEQ multiplex PCR; TCRdb's version includes in-frame clones alone and lacks a portion of them. Of 150,000 to 170,000 clones listed, approximately 85% are singletons. Material: peripheral blood. These TCRs come from a woman between 55 and 75 years old with COVID-19, enrolled during active disease.

The rearrangement uses TRBV6-5 and TRBJ2-7; 9 bases map to TRBD1. V lost 0 bases to trimming and J lost 1 base; unmatched junction nucleotides: 4. Per the germline V gene, CDR1 is MNHEY and CDR2 is SVGAGI. The CDR3 length is 16 residues. The CDR3 protein is CASSYSRDRVSYEQYF. DNA of the CDR3: TGTGCCAGCAGTTACTCGAGGGACAGGGTTTCCTACGAGCAGTACTTC.

This clone was found a few times. The identical CDR3 is also encoded by other nucleotide sequences in the sample. The chain carries TRBV9 and TRBJ1-4; 11 nucleotides align to TRBD1. CDR1 SGDLS and CDR2 YYNGEE come from the germline V gene. CDR3 length: 16 residues. The ends lost 3 bases at V and 3 bases at J; junction bases unmatched: 4. DNA of the CDR3: TGTGCCAGCAGCGGGACAGGGGGCCGATCTAATGAAAAACTGTTTTTT. It codes for CASSGTGGRSNEKLFF. The whole variable domain, filled in from reference TRBV9 and TRBJ1-4, reads DSGVTQTPKHLITATGQRVTLRCSPRSGDLSVYWYQQSLDQGLQFLIQYYNGEERAKGNILERFSAQQFPDLHSELNLSSLELGDSALYFCASSGTGGRSNEKLFFGSGTQLSVL.

This clone was counted a few times. This chain joins TRBV28 and TRBJ1-3, with D hard to call. From germline, CDR1 is MDHEN and CDR2 SYDVKM. Trimming took off 4 bases at V and 0 bases at J, with 13 bases between the two ends. This CDR3 comprises 16 residues. The CDR3 DNA is TGTGCCAGCAGTTCCGCGGCAGCCGTCTCTGGAAACACCATATATTTT. This sequence encodes CASSSAAAVSGNTIYF.

This chain uses TRBV19 with TRBJ1-2; the D gene is possibly TRBD1 (5 bases). This CDR3 has 13 amino acids. Germline-derived CDR1 and CDR2 are LNHDA and SQIVND (reference sequence). Trimming took off 1 base at V and 8 bases at J, with 11 bases between the two ends. CDR3 DNA: TGTGCCAGTAGTATAGCCAGGGCAGGAGGCTACACCTTC. Its translation: CASSIARAGGYTF.

The V call is TRBV2, the J call TRBJ1-5; TRBD1 matches at 7 bases. The trim removed 6 bases at V and 3 bases at J, leaving 8 bases unmatched. This CDR3 has 15 residues. Germline V lookup: CDR1 SNHLY, CDR2 FYNNEI. CDR3 sequence reads: CASSAEGQHNQPQHF. DNA of the CDR3: TGTGCCAGCAGCGCCGAGGGACAGCACAATCAGCCCCAGCATTTT.

CDR3 sequence (DNA): TGTGCCAGCAGTTACTCGTCAGGCACCGGGGAGCTGTTTTTT. Translating it yields CASSYSSGTGELFF. The chain combines TRBV6-5 with TRBJ2-2; no firm D call. The V gene lost 0 bases and the J gene lost 4 bases, with 6 bases spanning the gap. CDR3 size: 14 residues. The V gene's germline CDR1 is MNHEY and CDR2 SVGAGI.

The chain is built from TRBV7-3 and TRBJ1-1; the D gene is possibly TRBD1 (6 bases). The germline gives CDR1 SGHTA, CDR2 FQGTGA. This CDR3 spans 14 amino acids. The V and J ends lost 5 bases and 4 bases respectively, with 14 bases between them. The CDR3 sequence: CASSPRSGVTEAFF. In DNA form, the CDR3 reads TGTGCCAGCAGCCCCCGATCAGGGGTCACTGAAGCTTTCTTT.

The chain recombines TRBV5-4 with TRBJ2-5; TRBD2 matches at 7 bases. J lost 0 bases, V lost 3 bases, and 5 bases had no gene match. Germline loops: CDR1 SGHNT, CDR2 YYREEE (reference sequence). The CDR3 extends over 15 amino acids. The CDR3 spells CASSWGGIDQETQYF. CDR3 sequence (DNA): TGTGCCAGCAGCTGGGGGGGTATCGACCAAGAGACCCAGTACTTC.

This clone was detected only once. This chain connects TRBV6-6 to TRBJ1-1; 10 bases map to TRBD1. After removal of 5 bases from V and 2 bases from J, the junction contained 5 bases not matched to a gene. The germline gives CDR1 MNHNY, CDR2 SVGAGI (reference sequence). The CDR3 is 15 residues long. In nucleotides, the CDR3 is TGTGCCAGCAGTCCCGGGACAGGGGTCAACACTGAAGCTTTCTTT. It codes for CASSPGTGVNTEAFF.

V is TRBV7-3 and J is TRBJ2-1; D unclear. V shed 4 bases and J shed 5 bases, with 9 bases lying between them. Germline CDR1 is SGHTA and CDR2 is FQGTGA. This CDR3 spans 13 amino acids. This chain's CDR3 is CASSSFPDNEQFF. DNA for the CDR3: TGTGCCAGCAGCTCTTTCCCAGACAATGAGCAGTTCTTC.

The chain links TRBV4-2 to TRBJ1-4, with D possibly being TRBD1 (5 bases). The CDR3 extends over 14 amino acids. Trimming stripped 4 bases from V and 8 bases from J, with 14 bases between. Germline V gives CDR1 LGHNA, CDR2 YNFKEQ. The CDR3 DNA sequence: TGTGCCAGCAGCCCCGACTCAGGGTTCGAAAAACTGTTTTTT. As protein: CASSPDSGFEKLFF.

The chain employs TRBV6-5 and TRBJ1-1; 7 bases are a match to TRBD1. The CDR3 loop spans 11 amino acids. Germline V gives CDR1 MNHEY, CDR2 SVGAGI. V lost 6 bases to trimming and J lost 10 bases; unmatched junction nucleotides: 5. For the CDR3, the DNA is TGTGCCAGCAGAAAGGGGGCGCGAGCTTTCTTT. As protein: CASRKGARAFF.

The V and J genes are TRBV3-1 (or the pseudogene TRBV3-2) and TRBJ1-2; TRBD1 aligns across 8 bases. CDR1 and CDR2 from the germline V gene are LGHDT and YNNKEL (reference sequence). J lost 5 bases, V lost 1 base, and 9 bases had no gene match. The length of the CDR3 is 16 residues. CDR3 sequence (DNA): TGTGCCAGCAGCCAAGGGGGGCAGGGGGCTGGGTATGGCTACACCTTC. This codes for CASSQGGQGAGYGYTF.

The V gene is TRBV7-9, the J gene TRBJ2-1, with D possibly matching TRBD2 (5 bases). The CDR3 runs 13 residues. The V end lost 4 bases, the J end lost 9 bases, and 13 bases lay between the germline ends. Germline V gives CDR1 SEHNR, CDR2 FQNEAQ (reference sequence). This CDR3 is CASSSQFEGEQFF. DNA of the CDR3: TGTGCCAGCAGCTCCCAATTCGAGGGTGAGCAGTTCTTC.

This clone was detected once. The rearrangement joins TRBV7-2 to TRBJ1-2, with D possibly matching TRBD1 (6 bases). CDR1 is SGHTA, CDR2 FQGNSA, per germline. V gave up 1 base and J gave up 5 bases, with 14 bases separating them. CDR3 length: 15 amino acids. The CDR3 sequence: CASSLGSGVAYGYTF. CDR3 DNA sequence: TGTGCCAGCAGCTTAGGGTCAGGGGTCGCTTATGGCTACACCTTC. Complete variable domain (other parts from reference TRBV7-2 and TRBJ1-2): GAGVSQSPSNKVTEKGKDVELRCDPISGHTALYWYRQSLGQGLEFLIYFQGNSAPDKSGLPSDRFSAERTGGSVSTLTIQRTQQEDSAVYLCASSLGSGVAYGYTFGSGTRLTVV.

The rearrangement joins TRBV7-2 to TRBJ1-2; 8 bases fit TRBD1. CDR1 SGHTA and CDR2 FQGNSA come from the germline V gene. The V gene end was trimmed by 7 bases and the J gene end by 2 bases; junction bases not matched to a gene: 9. The CDR3 contains 15 residues. DNA for the CDR3: TGTGCCAGCACCGTCCCCGGGACAGGCAACTATGGCTACACCTTC. This gives the protein CASTVPGTGNYGYTF.

V gene TRBV5-5 combines with J gene TRBJ2-3, with 7 nucleotides matching TRBD2. Germline V CDR1 and CDR2: SGHKS, YYEKEE (reference sequence). The CDR3 sequence is 17 residues long. Trimming at V came to 0 bases and at J to 6 bases, leaving 13 bases not matched to a gene. The CDR3, as DNA: TGTGCCAGCAGCTTGGCCCCGACAGCGGGGAGGCCGGATACGCAGTATTTT. Protein sequence: CASSLAPTAGRPDTQYF. Full variable domain (rest looked up from reference TRBV5-5 and TRBJ2-3): DAGVTQSPTHLIKTRGQQVTLRCSPISGHKSVSWYQQVLGQGPQFIFQYYEKEERGRGNFPDRFSARQFPNYSSELNVNALLLGDSALYLCASSLAPTAGRPDTQYFGPGTRLTVL.

The sample holds one count of this clone. The chain couples TRBV18 to TRBJ1-3; D call uncertain. The CDR3 runs to 12 residues. The germline CDR1 and CDR2 sequences are KGHSH and LQKENI. Trimming shortened V by 6 bases and J by 0 bases, and 3 bases separated the two germline ends. In nucleotides, the CDR3 is TGTGCCAGCTCTAACTCTGGAAACACCATATATTTT. It encodes CASSNSGNTIYF.

This clone has a handful of counts. The V gene is TRBV2, the J gene TRBJ2-7; the D gene is possibly TRBD1 (6 bases). The V and J ends lost 10 bases and 1 base respectively, with 14 bases between them. Germline V gives CDR1 SNHLY, CDR2 FYNNEI. This CDR3 region has 13 residues. CDR3 region: CAIQGGGSYEQYF. For the CDR3, the DNA is TGTGCCATACAGGGTGGGGGTTCCTACGAGCAGTACTTC.

The V and J genes are TRBV30 and TRBJ2-1; weak D call: TRBD1 (5 bases). Germline CDR1 and CDR2: GTSNPN and SVGIG (reference sequence). Trimming left V 3 bases short and J 10 bases short, with 13 bases between. CDR3 length: 12 amino acids. CDR3 DNA: TGTGCCTGGAGACGCAGGGAAAGGGAGCAGTTCTTC. Translating it yields CAWRRREREQFF.

The rearrangement joins TRBV11-3 to TRBJ2-1; 7 positions agree with TRBD2. J lost 4 bases, V lost 5 bases, and 11 bases had no gene match. Germline lookup yields CDR1 SGHNT and CDR2 YENEEA. The CDR3 sequence is 16 residues long. The CDR3 is CASSPGGSSSYNEQFF. DNA of the CDR3: TGTGCCAGCAGCCCCGGGGGGAGTAGTAGTTACAATGAGCAGTTCTTC.

This clone was recorded once. This chain joins TRBV29-1 and TRBJ1-4; unclear D gene. The CDR3 spans 12 residues. Trimming cost V 3 bases and J 7 bases, with 9 bases left between them. The germline V gene encodes CDR1 SQVTM and CDR2 ANQGSEA. The CDR3 reads CSVENPGEKLFF. CDR3 DNA sequence: TGCAGCGTTGAGAACCCGGGTGAAAAACTGTTTTTT.

V gene TRBV12-3 or TRBV12-4 combines with J gene TRBJ1-1; tentatively, D is TRBD1 (5 bases). V lost 5 bases and J lost 7, with 8 bases in between. The CDR3 has 11 residues. The CDR3 reads CASSNRIEAFF. CDR3 DNA sequence: TGTGCCAGCAGTAACAGGATTGAAGCTTTCTTT.

The chain combines TRBV7-3 with TRBJ1-1; weak D call: TRBD1 (6 bases). The V gene's germline CDR1 is SGHTA and CDR2 FQGTGA. Trimming shortened V by 5 bases and J by 10 bases, and 14 bases separated the two germline ends. CDR3 length: 12 residues. The CDR3 sequence: CASSPGGRIAFF. CDR3 coding DNA: TGTGCCAGCAGCCCCGGGGGGCGCATAGCTTTCTTT.

This clone was counted once. The chain is built from TRBV18 and TRBJ1-5, with TRBD1 matching 10 bases. CDR1 and CDR2 from the germline V gene are KGHSH and LQKENI. This CDR3 region has 16 residues. V trimming: 2 bases; J trimming: 3 bases; junction bases outside the gene matches: 4. The CDR3 DNA sequence: TGTGCCAGCTCACCAGGGACAGGGGCGACCAATCAGCCCCAGCATTTT. Amino acids: CASSPGTGATNQPQHF.